This T cell receptor (beta chain) appears in the sequencing data of a study of CD4+ T cells in melanoma. The study's findings and limits: Reportedly, melanoma neoantigen-specific CD4+ T cells showed varied differentiation states. CD8+ T cell, macrophage and B cell function reportedly correlated with neoantigen-specific CD4+ T cells.

V lost 0 bases, J lost 7 bases, and 4 bases stayed unmatched. Germline lookup yields CDR1 SGHRS and CDR2 YFSETQ. CDR3 length: 15 residues. With regard to this clone: The antigen is not known.

Generated by immunoSEQ multiplex PCR, the TCRdb table keeps only in-frame clones and is missing some. Of roughly 21,000 clones detected, around 80% appear once; the ten largest clones hold around 9.7%. The J gene is TRBJ2-1, the V gene TRBV5-1, with 10 bases aligning to TRBD2. The clonotype was recovered from a human donor with melanoma. This chain's CDR3 is CASSLVSSGSNEQFF. In DNA form, the CDR3 reads TGCGCCAGCAGCTTGGTATCTAGCGGGAGTAATGAGCAGTTCTTC. The full variable domain, rest sourced from reference TRBV5-1 and TRBJ2-1, is KAGVTQTPRYLIKTRGQQVTLSCSPISGHRSVSWYQQTPGQGLQFLFEYFSETQRNKGNFPGRFSGRQFSNSRSEMNVSTLELGDSALYLCASSLVSSGSNEQFFGPGTRLTVL.